Following are 8 T cell receptor beta chains from one sample sequenced in a study of CD8 T cells in Susac syndrome. Reverse transcription of roughly 0.5 to 1 ug RNA was carried out with random hexamers. Each CDR3 protein gets one entry after TCRdb re-called the immunoSEQ multiplex PCR reads with MiXCR. Here the sample spans 160,000 or so distinct CDR3 sequences, around 95% being singletons. Sequencing input: CD8+ T cells from PBMCs. The receptors stem from a human donor with multiple sclerosis.

The chain recombines TRBV3-1 with TRBJ2-7; D not certain. This CDR3 comprises 12 residues. CDR1 and CDR2 from the germline V gene are LGHDT and YNNKEL (reference sequence). Deletions cut 1 base from V and 4 bases from J, with 5 bases between. In nucleotides, the CDR3 is TGTGCCAGCAGCCAAGGAAAGTACGAGCAGTACTTC. Translated, it gives CASSQGKYEQYF.

This clonotype came up once. J is TRBJ1-2 and V is TRBV27; 9 bases match TRBD1. CDR1 and CDR2 from the germline V gene are MNHEY and SMNVEV (reference sequence). The CDR3 has 16 amino acids. V trimming: 5 bases; J trimming: 3 bases; junction bases outside the gene matches: 10. The CDR3 is CASSPRDREEYYGYTF. Here the CDR3 DNA reads TGTGCCAGCAGTCCCCGGGACAGGGAAGAATACTATGGCTACACCTTC.

V usage is TRBV15 and J usage is TRBJ2-7; possible D gene TRBD1, 6 bases. Germline V gives CDR1 LNHNV, CDR2 YYDKDF (reference sequence). The CDR3 is 13 amino acids. V was trimmed by 3 bases and J by 3 bases, leaving 9 bases between them. This CDR3 reads CATSSGQFYEQYF. As DNA, the CDR3 is TGTGCCACCAGCAGCGGACAGTTCTACGAGCAGTACTTC.

The chain couples TRBV29-1 to TRBJ2-3, with D possibly being TRBD1 (6 bases). The CDR3 is 13 amino acids. The V and J ends lost 6 bases and 3 bases respectively, with 13 bases between them. CDR1 and CDR2 from the germline V gene are SQVTM and ANQGSEA. In nucleotides, the CDR3 is TGCAGCGTCCCCTACCAGGGGACAGATACGCAGTATTTT. Protein: CSVPYQGTDTQYF.

The chain carries TRBV6-5 and TRBJ2-3; D remains unclear. The ends were cut back, 8 bases at V and 0 bases at J, with 12 bases in the middle. Germline V CDR1 and CDR2: MNHEY, SVGAGI. The CDR3 is 14 amino acids. The CDR3 reads CASSDLGSTDTQYF. The CDR3 region has the DNA TGTGCCAGCTCGGACCTGGGGAGCACAGATACGCAGTATTTT.

The chain carries TRBV7-9 and TRBJ2-1, with 7 bases matching TRBD2. This CDR3 has 12 amino acids. Germline V gives CDR1 SEHNR, CDR2 FQNEAQ (reference sequence). The junction had 3 bases not matched to a gene; V was cut back by 4 bases and J by 9 bases. The CDR3 is CASSSSSGEQFF. The CDR3 region has the DNA TGTGCCAGCAGCTCTTCTAGCGGTGAGCAGTTCTTC.

The CDR3 is CASSSPGGVEAFF. The DNA of the CDR3 is TGTGCCAGCAGCTCACCAGGTGGAGTTGAAGCTTTCTTT. The chain carries TRBV5-6 and TRBJ1-1; D remains unclear. V was cut by 3 bases and J by 7 bases, with 13 bases left in between. Germline V gene sequence: CDR1 SGHDT, CDR2 YYEEEE. CDR3 length equals 13 residues.

The V gene is TRBV7-2, the J gene TRBJ1-1, with no clear D. The CDR3 length is 13 residues. The V and J ends lost 3 bases and 2 bases respectively, with 7 bases between them. The germline CDR1 and CDR2 sequences are SGHTA and FQGNSA. The CDR3 nucleotides are TGTGCCAGCAGCTTGGGGTACAACACTGAAGCTTTCTTT. Translating it yields CASSLGYNTEAFF.